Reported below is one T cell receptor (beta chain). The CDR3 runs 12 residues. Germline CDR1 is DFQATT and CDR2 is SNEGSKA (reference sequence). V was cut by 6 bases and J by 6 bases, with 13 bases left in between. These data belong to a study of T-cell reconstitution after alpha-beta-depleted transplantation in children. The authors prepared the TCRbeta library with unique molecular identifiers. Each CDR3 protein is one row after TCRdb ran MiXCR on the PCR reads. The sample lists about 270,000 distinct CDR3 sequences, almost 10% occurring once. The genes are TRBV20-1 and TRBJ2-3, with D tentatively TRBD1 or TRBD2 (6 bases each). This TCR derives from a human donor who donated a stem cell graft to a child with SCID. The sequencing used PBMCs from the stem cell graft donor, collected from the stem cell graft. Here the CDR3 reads CSAEGGADTQYF. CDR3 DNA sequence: TGCAGTGCGGAGGGGGGTGCGGATACGCAGTATTTT.